The 17 T cell receptor beta chains listed next were all sequenced from one sample in a study of blood T cell repertoires in COVID-19. Repertoires were generated with immunoSEQ multiplex PCR, while TCRdb's copy carries only in-frame clones and drops some. Here the sample spans 250,000 or so clones, around 87% being singletons. The sequenced sample consisted of peripheral blood. Receptor source: a woman aged 55-70 years with COVID-19, enrolled during active disease.

The chain uses TRBV27 and TRBJ1-5; D is ambiguous. The V gene's germline CDR1 is MNHEY and CDR2 SMNVEV (reference sequence). The CDR3 is made up of 17 amino acids. Trimming cost V 4 bases and J 5 bases, with 21 bases left between them. The CDR3 DNA is TGTGCCAGCAGTTCCTATTTCCGTCAGCGGCGACATCAGCCCCAGCATTTT. Its protein is CASSSYFRQRRHQPQHF.

This clone was counted a few times. The chain employs TRBV4-3 and TRBJ1-1; D ambiguous. CDR1 and CDR2 (germline): LGHNA, YSLEER. This CDR3 is 16 amino acids long. With 3 bases removed from V and 2 bases from J, the gap between germline ends came to 16 bases. CDR3 DNA sequence: TGCGCCAGCAGCCACCTGGCGGGCTCTAGTAACACTGAAGCTTTCTTT. Translation: CASSHLAGSSNTEAFF.

The CDR3 bases are TGCGCCAGCAGTTTCCAAGCCGGACAGCCGAGCACAGATACGCAGTATTTT. Translated: CASSFQAGQPSTDTQYF. The rearrangement joins TRBV23-1 to TRBJ2-3; D is possibly TRBD1 (6 bases). TRBV23-1 is treated as an ORF (open reading frame) with a function not yet certain. The length of the CDR3 is 17 residues. Trimming pared 5 bases from V and 0 bases from J, leaving 18 bases between.

This clone was counted once. This rearrangement joins TRBV2 to TRBJ2-7, with a possible D match to TRBD2 (5 bases). Germline V CDR1 and CDR2: SNHLY, FYNNEI. This CDR3 has 12 residues. Trimming stripped 5 bases from V and 4 bases from J, with 9 bases between. Here the CDR3 DNA reads TGTGCCAGCAGTACCTCGGGGTACGAGCAGTACTTC. Translating gives CASSTSGYEQYF.

The chain is built from TRBV6-2 or TRBV6-3 and TRBJ2-1; maybe TRBD1 (5 bases). From germline, CDR1 is MNHEY and CDR2 SVGEGT. Trimming shortened V by 5 bases and J by 8 bases, and 13 bases separated the two germline ends. CDR3 size: 13 residues. CDR3 bases: TGTGCCAGCAGTATTCAGGGTTCACATGAGCAGTTCTTC. It codes for CASSIQGSHEQFF.

The chain has TRBV6-5 and TRBJ1-1; D gene uncertain. The germline gives CDR1 MNHEY, CDR2 SVGAGI. The CDR3 contains 13 residues. Trimming cost V 7 bases and J 2 bases, with 11 bases left between them. The DNA for the CDR3 is TGTGCCAGCACTCCACAGATTAACACTGAAGCTTTCTTT. Translated, it gives CASTPQINTEAFF.

CDR3 in DNA: TGCAGCGTTGAAAGGAAGGGAGGGCCCTACTATGGCTACACCTTC. Translation gives CSVERKGGPYYGYTF. This chain uses TRBV29-1 with TRBJ1-2; no reliable D call. CDR3 length: 15 residues. Germline V gene lookup returns CDR1 SQVTM and CDR2 ANQGSEA. Trimming shortened V by 2 bases and J by 3 bases, and 16 bases separated the two germline ends.

The chain uses TRBV30 and TRBJ1-1; a possible D gene is TRBD1 (6 bases). In germline, CDR1 is GTSNPN, CDR2 SVGIG (reference sequence). Trimming removed 4 bases at V and 5 bases at J, with 14 bases between. The CDR3 is 13 residues long. The CDR3 sequence is CAWKGGAGTEAFF. The CDR3 coding sequence is TGTGCCTGGAAGGGGGGGGCCGGGACTGAAGCTTTCTTT.

The chain uses TRBV27 and TRBJ1-2; 9 nucleotides align to TRBD1. The CDR3 totals 16 residues. Trimming removed 2 bases from V and 5 bases from J; junction bases left unmatched: 9. Germline V gene sequence: CDR1 MNHEY, CDR2 SMNVEV (reference sequence). The CDR3: CASSLSGQGRGYGYTF. In DNA, the CDR3 is TGTGCCAGCAGTTTAAGTGGACAGGGGAGGGGGTATGGCTACACCTTC.

This chain uses TRBV18 with TRBJ2-6, with unresolved D. Trimming took 3 bases from V and 4 from J, leaving 7 bases between them. Germline CDR1 and CDR2: KGHSH and LQKENI. The CDR3 length is 14 residues. The CDR3 spells CASSPSGGANVLTF. The CDR3 nucleotides are TGTGCCAGCTCACCCTCAGGCGGGGCCAACGTCCTGACTTTC.

V gene TRBV2 combines with J gene TRBJ1-1; weak D call: TRBD1 (5 bases). Trimming left V 3 bases short and J 2 bases short, with 10 bases between. Germline values: CDR1 SNHLY, CDR2 FYNNEI. The CDR3 consists of 14 residues. In DNA, the CDR3 is TGTGCCAGCAGTGAGGAAAGGGGCAACACTGAAGCTTTCTTT. Translating it yields CASSEERGNTEAFF. The whole variable domain, remainder taken from reference TRBV2 and TRBJ1-1, is EPEVTQTPSHQVTQMGQEVILRCVPISNHLYFYWYRQILGQKVEFLVSFYNNEISEKSEIFDDQFSVERPDGSNFTLKIRSTKLEDSAMYFCASSEERGNTEAFFGQGTRLTVV.

The chain combines TRBV2 with TRBJ1-2; tentative D call: TRBD1 (5 bases). The V and J ends lost 4 bases and 5 bases respectively, with 8 bases between them. The CDR3 sequence is 12 residues long. In germline, CDR1 is SNHLY, CDR2 FYNNEI. CDR3 nucleotide sequence: TGTGCCAGCAGTGTCGACAGATATGGCTACACCTTC. This translates into CASSVDRYGYTF.

The chain carries TRBV19 and TRBJ2-7, with TRBD1 matching 7 bases. Germline CDR1 reads LNHDA; CDR2 reads SQIVND (reference sequence). Unmatched junction bases numbered 4, after V lost 6 bases and J lost 2 bases. CDR3 length: 13 amino acids. The CDR3 coding sequence is TGTGCCAGTAGAGACACAGGGGCCTACGAGCAGTACTTC. Its translation: CASRDTGAYEQYF.

This rearrangement joins TRBV24-1 to TRBJ2-1; TRBD2 matches 16 bases. CDR1 is KGHDR, CDR2 SFDVKD, per germline. Trimming at V came to 4 bases and at J to 6 bases, leaving 8 bases not matched to a gene. This CDR3 has 18 residues. CDR3 in amino acids: CATSESSGTSGGANEQFF. Written as DNA, the CDR3 is TGTGCCACCAGTGAATCTTCCGGGACTAGCGGGGGGGCCAATGAGCAGTTCTTC.

V and J are TRBV6-5 and TRBJ1-2; possibly TRBD1 for D (5 bases). This CDR3 has 12 amino acids. The V end lost 4 bases, the J end lost 7 bases, and 10 bases lay between the germline ends. The germline V gene encodes CDR1 MNHEY and CDR2 SVGAGI. The CDR3 sequence: CASSSQGSGYTF. CDR3 bases: TGTGCCAGCAGTTCTCAGGGTAGTGGCTACACCTTC.

The gene calls are TRBV13 and TRBJ2-7; 7 bases match TRBD1. J was trimmed by 2 bases and V by 4 bases; bases with no gene match: 8. Germline assignment: CDR1 PRHDT and CDR2 FYEKMQ (reference sequence). This CDR3 contains 15 residues. The DNA of the CDR3 is TGTGCCAGCAGCTCGACAGGGACCGAGGCCTACGAGCAGTACTTC. Translated: CASSSTGTEAYEQYF.

The rearrangement joins TRBV6-2 or TRBV6-3 to TRBJ1-1; no definite D call. CDR1 MNHEY and CDR2 SVGEGT come from the germline V gene. The CDR3 length is 15 residues. The V gene lost 2 bases and the J gene lost 5 bases, with 15 bases spanning the gap. Here the CDR3 reads CASSYTQSGRTEAFF. CDR3 bases: TGTGCCAGCAGTTACACACAGTCCGGGAGGACTGAAGCTTTCTTT.